Each of the 27 T cell receptor beta chains below was sequenced from the same sample in a study of neurological immune-mediated disorders. Time point: longitudinal time-point 3. MiXCR, applied by TCRdb to the 5' RACE reads, yields one record per CDR3 protein. The sample lists 95,000 to 110,000 distinct CDR3 sequences, 10% to 14% occurring once. The sequencing sample was made of PBMCs. The receptors were sampled from a female donor with HTLV-1-associated myelopathy (HAM/TSP).

This clonotype was found many times. V gene TRBV5-6 combines with J gene TRBJ2-1; 7 bases are a match to TRBD1. This CDR3 has 13 amino acids. With V trimmed by 3 bases and J by 8 bases, 5 bases remained unmatched. CDR1 and CDR2 from the germline V gene are SGHDT and YYEEEE. CDR3 nucleotide sequence: TGTGCCAGCAGCTCGACAGGGTTCGATGAGCAGTTCTTC. The encoded protein is CASSSTGFDEQFF.

This clonotype occurred many times. The chain has TRBV12-3 or TRBV12-4 and TRBJ2-7; maybe TRBD2 (5 bases). The V gene lost 5 bases and the J gene lost 0 bases, with 17 bases spanning the gap. CDR3 length equals 16 residues. The CDR3 bases are TGTGCCAGCAGTCGTTCCGGGGTGTCAAGCTCCTACGAGCAGTACTTC. Translating it yields CASSRSGVSSSYEQYF.

This clonotype was recorded at least ten times. V is TRBV5-1 and J is TRBJ2-3; D is unresolved. The CDR3 is 14 amino acids. Germline lookup yields CDR1 SGHRS and CDR2 YFSETQ. The germline V and J ends were trimmed by 3 bases and 2 bases, with 10 bases remaining between them. The CDR3 spells CASSSGQYTDTQYF. The CDR3 DNA sequence: TGCGCCAGCAGCTCTGGGCAGTACACAGATACGCAGTATTTT.

This clonotype was observed at least ten times. The rearrangement joins TRBV11-2 to TRBJ1-1; no clear D. Trimming removed 5 bases at V and 9 bases at J, with 13 bases between. Germline loops: CDR1 SGHAT, CDR2 FQNNGV. The CDR3 is made up of 12 amino acids. DNA for the CDR3: TGTGCCAGCAGCGGGCGACGGAACCAAGCTTTCTTT. It is translated as CASSGRRNQAFF.

A remark on this clonotype: A read error may be the cause here, since a much bigger clone is one base away. The chain joins TRBV7-2 to TRBJ2-7; possible D gene TRBD2, 6 bases. The CDR3 has 14 amino acids. The germline gives CDR1 SGHTA, CDR2 FQGNSA. Trimming cost V 1 base and J 2 bases, with 9 bases left between them. Here the CDR3 reads CASSLVAAPYEQYF. The CDR3 DNA sequence: TGTGCCAGCAGCTTAGTAGCGGCCCCCTACGAGCAGTACTTC.

At least ten counts were recorded for this clonotype. The chain employs TRBV6-6 and TRBJ1-1, with TRBD1 matching 8 bases. V was pared by 5 bases and J by 6 bases, with 5 bases of the junction left unmatched. Germline loops: CDR1 MNHNY, CDR2 SVGAGI (reference sequence). This CDR3 comprises 13 residues. The CDR3 is CASSQDRGAEAFF. The CDR3 DNA sequence: TGTGCCAGCAGTCAAGACAGGGGCGCTGAAGCTTTCTTT.

This clonotype was observed many times. A junction end diverges from the germline sequence, so it may reflect a read error. CDR3 nucleotides: TGTGCCAGCAGCGCCGGGACAGGATCCTACGAGCAGTACTTC. Translating it yields CASSAGTGSYEQYF. This chain uses TRBV5-1 with TRBJ2-7; TRBD1 matches at 8 bases. This CDR3 region has 14 residues. From germline, CDR1 is SGHRS and CDR2 YFSETQ.

Ten or more counts support this clonotype. The rearrangement uses TRBV29-1 and TRBJ1-1; D gene uncertain. CDR1 is SQVTM and CDR2 is ANQGSEA in the germline V gene. The CDR3 runs to 15 residues. Trimming pared 4 bases from V and 1 base from J, leaving 16 bases between. The CDR3 sequence is CSVAPTPPPNTEAFF. The DNA of the CDR3 is TGCAGCGTTGCCCCGACACCACCCCCGAACACTGAAGCTTTCTTT. The complete variable domain, with remaining parts taken from reference TRBV29-1 and TRBJ1-1, reads SAVISQKPSRDICQRGTSLTIQCQVDSQVTMMFWYRQQPGQSLTLIATANQGSEATYESGFVIDKFPISRPNLTFSTLTVSNMSPEDSSIYLCSVAPTPPPNTEAFFGQGTRLTVV.

In its sample, this clonotype was seen many times. This chain links TRBV11-1 with TRBJ2-2; TRBD2 matches 13 bases. This CDR3 has 20 amino acids. Per germline, CDR1 SGHAT and CDR2 FQDESV (reference sequence). V was pared by 4 bases and J by 5 bases, with 16 bases of the junction left unmatched. The CDR3, as DNA: TGTGCCAGCAGCTCCCGGACTAGCGGGGGAACTCACAGACGTACCGGGGAGCTGTTTTTT. It yields the protein CASSSRTSGGTHRRTGELFF.

Comments on this clonotype: One end of the junction does not line up with germline, which may come from a read error. The rearrangement joins TRBV7-2 to TRBJ2-5, with D possibly matching TRBD2 (7 bases). Germline V gives CDR1 SGHTA, CDR2 FQGNSA. CDR3 length equals 15 residues. The CDR3 loop is CASSILPGGSENQYF. In DNA form, the CDR3 reads TGTGCCAGCAGCATACTCCCGGGGGGCTCGGAGAACCAGTACTTC.

This clonotype was counted ten times or more. The chain uses TRBV6-5 and TRBJ2-3, with unresolved D. This CDR3 comprises 15 residues. From germline, CDR1 is MNHEY and CDR2 SVGAGI. V lost 0 bases to trimming and J lost 5 bases, with 12 bases between them. The CDR3: CASSYSWDGEDTQYF. The CDR3 nucleotides are TGTGCCAGCAGTTACTCGTGGGATGGTGAAGATACGCAGTATTTT.

The gene calls are TRBV6-5 and TRBJ2-7; D is perhaps TRBD2 (5 bases). Trimming stripped 7 bases from V and 3 bases from J, with 7 bases between. This CDR3 has 11 residues. Germline CDR1 and CDR2: MNHEY and SVGAGI. The CDR3 coding sequence is TGTGCCAGCACACGGGACTACGAGCAGTACTTC. As protein: CASTRDYEQYF.

V and J are TRBV20-1 and TRBJ1-6; 7 bases map to TRBD1. V trimming: 0 bases; J trimming: 8 bases; junction bases outside the gene matches: 7. Germline V gives CDR1 DFQATT, CDR2 SNEGSKA (reference sequence). The CDR3 contains 15 residues. The CDR3 region has the DNA TGCAGTGCTAGAGATAAACAGGGGATGGATTCACCCCTCCACTTT. Residues: CSARDKQGMDSPLHF.

This clonotype was seen many times. J is TRBJ2-3 and V is TRBV20-1, with TRBD1 matching 7 bases. The CDR3 runs to 13 residues. CDR1 DFQATT and CDR2 SNEGSKA come from the germline V gene (reference sequence). V lost 7 bases to trimming and J lost 2 bases; unmatched junction nucleotides: 6. This chain's CDR3 is CSVEDRTTDTQYF. The CDR3 region has the DNA TGCAGTGTCGAGGACAGGACCACAGATACGCAGTATTTT.

This clonotype was detected once. The CDR3 coding sequence is TGCGCCAGCAGTCCACTGGGAGGGCACGAGCAGTACTTC. It codes for CASSPLGGHEQYF. The gene calls are TRBV5-1 and TRBJ2-7; 7 bases fit TRBD2. The CDR3 consists of 13 residues. J was trimmed by 5 bases and V by 5 bases; bases with no gene match: 7. Germline loops: CDR1 SGHRS, CDR2 YFSETQ.

The sample holds many counts of this clonotype. The chain links TRBV12-3 or TRBV12-4 to TRBJ1-5; D gene uncertain. V lost 6 bases, J lost 6 bases, and 12 bases lay in between. The CDR3 contains 13 residues. In nucleotides, the CDR3 is TGTGCCAGCAGCTCAGATGGCGGTCAGCCCCAGCATTTT. Protein sequence: CASSSDGGQPQHF.

This clonotype was seen many times. The V call is TRBV20-1, the J call TRBJ2-7; the D gene is possibly TRBD1 (5 bases). The CDR3 is 12 amino acids. Germline V gene lookup returns CDR1 DFQATT and CDR2 SNEGSKA (reference sequence). V gave up 7 bases and J gave up 1 base, with 11 bases separating them. CDR3 sequence reads: CSGRQSSYEQYF. In DNA form, the CDR3 reads TGCAGTGGTCGACAGTCTTCCTACGAGCAGTACTTC.

This clonotype was recorded many times. The CDR3, as DNA: TGTGCCATCAGTGGGGGCACCTTAACCTACGAGCAGTACTTC. Translation gives CAISGGTLTYEQYF. The rearrangement joins TRBV10-3 to TRBJ2-7, with D maybe TRBD1 (5 bases). V was clipped by 4 bases and J by 2 bases, with 12 bases between them. This CDR3 comprises 14 residues. In germline, CDR1 is ENHRY, CDR2 SYGVKD.

V usage is TRBV7-9 and J usage is TRBJ2-3; D gene uncertain. CDR3 length: 16 residues. The germline gives CDR1 SEHNR, CDR2 FQNEAQ (reference sequence). Trimming took off 6 bases at V and 0 bases at J, with 16 bases between the two ends. CDR3: CASRIPPGVSTDTQYF. The CDR3, as DNA: TGTGCCAGCAGAATTCCTCCTGGAGTCAGCACAGATACGCAGTATTTT.

This clonotype was seen only a few times. The genes are TRBV6-2 or TRBV6-3 and TRBJ2-5; D remains ambiguous. This CDR3 comprises 12 residues. Trimming took off 6 bases at V and 9 bases at J, with 14 bases between the two ends. Germline V lookup: CDR1 MNHEY, CDR2 SVGEGT. The CDR3 region has the DNA TGTGCCAGCAGATCCTCGTGGGCCTCCCAGTACTTC. This translates into CASRSSWASQYF.

Ten or more counts support this clonotype. This rearrangement joins TRBV5-1 to TRBJ2-3, with 8 bases aligning to TRBD1. The CDR3 is 15 amino acids. The V and J ends lost 0 bases and 5 bases, in that order; junction bases with no gene match: 5. Germline CDR1 reads SGHRS; CDR2 reads YFSETQ. CDR3 DNA: TGCGCCAGCAGCTTGGGTCAGGGGGCCGTAGATACGCAGTATTTT. Amino acid sequence: CASSLGQGAVDTQYF.

There are many counts of this clonotype. The rearrangement links TRBV20-1 to TRBJ2-7, with D perhaps being TRBD1 or TRBD2 (5 bases each). This CDR3 has 15 amino acids. V was shortened by 1 base and J by 2 bases, with 15 bases between the two germline ends. Germline CDR1 DFQATT, CDR2 SNEGSKA (reference sequence). The CDR3 loop reads CSARVARGSPYEQYF. In DNA, the CDR3 is TGCAGTGCTAGAGTCGCCCGGGGCTCACCCTACGAGCAGTACTTC.

By proportion, this clonotype is medium-sized. This chain uses TRBV7-9 with TRBJ2-7; 10 nucleotides align to TRBD1. Germline assignment: CDR1 SEHNR and CDR2 FQNEAQ (reference sequence). V was pared by 9 bases and J by 6 bases, with 8 bases of the junction left unmatched. This CDR3 has 13 residues. The CDR3 DNA sequence: TGTGCCAGTTTATGGACAGGGGGGAGCGAGCAGTACTTC. Translating it yields CASLWTGGSEQYF.

This clonotype was recorded a few times. This chain uses TRBV12-3 or TRBV12-4 with TRBJ1-3; D is possibly TRBD1 (6 bases). This CDR3 comprises 14 residues. Trimming took off 3 bases at V and 2 bases at J, with 8 bases between the two ends. In DNA form, the CDR3 reads TGTGCCAGCAGTTTCAGGGGTACTGGAAACACCATATATTTT. Its translation is CASSFRGTGNTIYF.

This clonotype was seen a handful of times. The V call is TRBV5-5, the J call TRBJ2-5, with 9 bases that match TRBD1. Trimming took 3 bases from V and 5 from J; bases not matched to a gene: 14. From germline, CDR1 is SGHKS and CDR2 YYEKEE (reference sequence). The CDR3 covers 17 residues. The CDR3 loop is CASSSLGDRVYVETQYF. DNA of the CDR3: TGTGCCAGCAGCTCCCTGGGGGACAGGGTATATGTGGAGACCCAGTACTTC.

The chain couples TRBV20-1 to TRBJ1-1; D remains ambiguous. Germline CDR1 is DFQATT and CDR2 is SNEGSKA (reference sequence). The CDR3 totals 10 residues. The CDR3 DNA follows: TGCAGCGCGGGCGACACTGAAGCTTTCTTT. This encodes CSAGDTEAFF.

This clonotype was seen at least ten times. The gene calls are TRBV20-1 and TRBJ2-2; unclear D gene. Germline CDR1 DFQATT, CDR2 SNEGSKA (reference sequence). Trimming pared 0 bases from V and 8 bases from J, leaving 10 bases between. CDR3 length: 13 amino acids. The CDR3 region is CSARDPIRGELFF. As DNA, the CDR3 is TGCAGTGCTAGAGATCCGATACGAGGGGAGCTGTTTTTT.